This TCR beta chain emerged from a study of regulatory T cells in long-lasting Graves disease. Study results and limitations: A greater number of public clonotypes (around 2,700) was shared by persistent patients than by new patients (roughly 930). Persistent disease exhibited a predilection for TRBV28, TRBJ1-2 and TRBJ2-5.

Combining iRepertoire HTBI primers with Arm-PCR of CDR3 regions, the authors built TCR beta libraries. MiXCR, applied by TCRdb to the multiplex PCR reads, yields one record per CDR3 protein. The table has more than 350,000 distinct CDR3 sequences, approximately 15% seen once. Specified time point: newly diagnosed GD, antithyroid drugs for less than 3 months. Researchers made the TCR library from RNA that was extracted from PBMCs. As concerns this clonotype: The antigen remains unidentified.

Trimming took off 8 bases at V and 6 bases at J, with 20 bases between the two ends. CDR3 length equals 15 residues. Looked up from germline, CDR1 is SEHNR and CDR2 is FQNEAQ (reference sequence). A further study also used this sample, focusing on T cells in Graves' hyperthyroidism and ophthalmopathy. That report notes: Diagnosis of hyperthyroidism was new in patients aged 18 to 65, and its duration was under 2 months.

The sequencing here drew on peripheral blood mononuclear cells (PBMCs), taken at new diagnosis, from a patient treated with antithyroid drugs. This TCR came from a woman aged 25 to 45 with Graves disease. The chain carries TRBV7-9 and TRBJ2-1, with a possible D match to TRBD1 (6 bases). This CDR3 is CASGPGTTNVNEQFF. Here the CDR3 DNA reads TGTGCCAGCGGACCCGGGACAACCAACGTCAATGAGCAGTTCTTC.